The T cell receptor beta chain under discussion was sequenced for a study of blood T cells in healthy people across ages. In its sample, this clonotype was seen many times. The CDR3 runs to 13 residues. V shed 3 bases and J shed 3 bases, with 11 bases lying between them. The germline gives CDR1 SQVTM, CDR2 ANQGSEA. The second PCR ran about 6 to 12 cycles with a sample-barcoded 5' primer and J-beta primers. TCRdb recomputed calls from the 5' RACE reads with MiXCR, one row per CDR3 protein. This table has about 2 million distinct CDR3 sequences, about 49% appearing once. The V gene is TRBV29-1, the J gene TRBJ2-5; D gene unclear. The sequenced sample was blood. This TCR was recovered from a woman in her thirties or forties in good health. In DNA form, the CDR3 reads TGCAGCGTTGATCCCCACCATAAAGAGACCCAGTACTTC. Translating gives CSVDPHHKETQYF. Combining the CDR3 with reference TRBV29-1 and TRBJ2-5 gives the whole variable domain SAVISQKPSRDICQRGTSLTIQCQVDSQVTMMFWYRQQPGQSLTLIATANQGSEATYESGFVIDKFPISRPNLTFSTLTVSNMSPEDSSIYLCSVDPHHKETQYFGPGTRLLVL.